Included here is one TCR beta chain sequence, with context. PCR used 60 Vbeta primers and 13 Jbeta primers. The method was immunoSEQ multiplex PCR; TCRdb's version includes in-frame clones alone and lacks a portion of them. In the table there are 150,000 to 200,000 clones, about 70% of which are singletons. Per germline, CDR1 MNHNS and CDR2 SASEGT. The CDR3 contains 13 residues. The ends were cut back, 4 bases at V and 7 bases at J, with 13 bases in the middle. This entry belongs to a study of cytomegalovirus exposure and HLA in healthy donors. The V gene is TRBV6-1, the J gene TRBJ1-1; D perhaps matches TRBD1 (5 bases). The receptor was derived from a woman in her thirties or forties in good health and CMV-seropositive. The specimen was PBMCs. CDR3 nucleotide sequence: TGTGCCAGCAGTGTGGACACCGTGCGTGAAGCTTTCTTT. This codes for CASSVDTVREAFF.